A single sample gave rise to the 24 T cell receptor beta chains below, sequenced in a study of T cell changes during pregnancy in multiple sclerosis (dated by TCRdb to the late 2010s). Library preparation used the immunoSEQ multiplex PCR assay. TCRdb obtained this table from immuneACCESS and retained in-frame rearrangements with V and J assigned. These tables miss some clones; where compared with another copy, unresolved V genes account for less than half of the shortfall, and the remainder is unexplained. Recorded for this sample are some 30,000 clones; 75% to 95% of them occurred a single time. The top ten hold about 3.9% of the sample. Sequenced here: CD8+ T cells from peripheral blood mononuclear cells, sampled in the second trimester of pregnancy. These receptors all stem from a female donor with multiple sclerosis, enrolled in a pregnancy study.

This chain links TRBV2 with TRBJ1-1; tentatively, D is TRBD1 (5 bases). Germline CDR1 is SNHLY and CDR2 is FYNNEI. Trimming took off 7 bases at V and 4 bases at J, with 10 bases between the two ends. CDR3 length: 12 residues. The CDR3 nucleotides are TGTGCCAGCAACTATCAGGGCACTGAAGCTTTCTTT. As protein: CASNYQGTEAFF.

The chain couples TRBV4-1 to TRBJ1-3, with a tentative D call TRBD1 (6 bases). The CDR3 runs to 15 residues. With 8 bases removed from V and 2 bases from J, the gap between germline ends came to 16 bases. Germline loops: CDR1 MGHRA, CDR2 YSYEKL. The CDR3 loop is CASAPSRGTGNTIYF. The CDR3 nucleotides read TGCGCCAGCGCTCCTAGCAGGGGAACTGGAAACACCATATATTTT.

The chain employs TRBV5-5 and TRBJ1-4, with TRBD1 matching over 7 bases. Unmatched junction bases numbered 11, after V lost 4 bases and J lost 8 bases. CDR1 is SGHKS, CDR2 YYEKEE, per germline (reference sequence). The CDR3 extends over 15 amino acids. This CDR3 is CASSVLRQGPEKLFF. The CDR3 DNA sequence: TGTGCCAGCAGCGTGCTTCGACAGGGCCCGGAAAAACTGTTTTTT.

The chain couples TRBV2 to TRBJ2-1, with TRBD1 matching 11 bases. The germline CDR1 and CDR2 sequences are SNHLY and FYNNEI. The CDR3 runs to 16 residues. With 2 bases clipped from V and 4 bases from J, the junction kept 4 bases outside the gene matches. CDR3 protein: CASSERDRGVYNEQFF. The CDR3 DNA is TGTGCCAGCAGTGAACGGGACAGGGGGGTTTACAATGAGCAGTTCTTC.

This sequence joins TRBV7-8 and TRBJ2-7; D unresolved. The length of the CDR3 is 14 residues. CDR1 and CDR2 from the germline V gene are SGHVS and FQNEAQ. V lost 5 bases, J lost 3 bases, and 14 bases lay in between. The CDR3 loop reads CASSPLAVSYEQYF. CDR3 DNA sequence: TGTGCCAGCAGCCCCTTAGCAGTTAGCTACGAGCAGTACTTC.

This clone appeared once. The chain couples TRBV7-2 to TRBJ2-1; 14 bases fit TRBD2. J gave up 6 bases and V 5 bases, and 6 bases lay outside the gene matches. The germline V gene has CDR1 SGHTA and CDR2 FQGNSA. The CDR3 is made up of 16 amino acids. The CDR3 DNA sequence: TGTGCCAGCAGCCCGGGACTAGCGGGAGTGGGCAATGAGCAGTTCTTC. Protein product: CASSPGLAGVGNEQFF.

V usage is TRBV5-6 and J usage is TRBJ1-2; a weak D match, TRBD1 (5 bases). The V end was cut by 0 bases, the J end by 4 bases, with 7 bases between. This CDR3 contains 13 residues. Germline loops: CDR1 SGHDT, CDR2 YYEEEE. CDR3 sequence: CASSLVGGYGYTF. The CDR3 DNA reads as TGTGCCAGCAGCTTGGTCGGGGGCTATGGCTACACCTTC.

This clone was seen only once. The rearrangement links TRBV28 to TRBJ2-3; the match to TRBD1 covers 9 bases. Looked up from germline, CDR1 is MDHEN and CDR2 is SYDVKM. The CDR3 spans 14 residues. Trimming cost V 3 bases and J 5 bases; bases outside gene matches: 3. The CDR3 coding sequence is TGTGCCAGCAGTTTTTTGACAGGGGGAGATACGCAGTATTTT. This encodes CASSFLTGGDTQYF.

The chain recombines TRBV19 with TRBJ1-5; TRBD1 is a possible D gene (6 bases). The V and J ends lost 2 bases and 7 bases respectively, with 15 bases between them. Germline V gene data show CDR1 as LNHDA and CDR2 as SQIVND (reference sequence). The CDR3 covers 15 residues. CDR3 bases: TGTGCCAGTAGTATATGGGGGGGCGCGACCCAGCCCCAGCATTTT. This codes for CASSIWGGATQPQHF.

J is TRBJ2-7 and V is TRBV7-9; TRBD2 matches at 7 bases. The germline CDR1 and CDR2 sequences are SEHNR and FQNEAQ (reference sequence). With V trimmed by 2 bases and J by 5 bases, 6 bases remained unmatched. The CDR3 consists of 14 residues. The CDR3 protein is CASSLRGREDEQYF. The CDR3 nucleotides read TGTGCCAGCAGCTTAAGGGGACGGGAGGACGAGCAGTACTTC.

The CDR3 DNA follows: TGCGCCAGCAGCTTGCTTGGCGGGAGCTCCTACGAGCAGTACTTC. Encoded protein: CASSLLGGSSYEQYF. This chain links TRBV5-1 with TRBJ2-7, with 7 bases matching TRBD2. This CDR3 contains 15 residues. J gave up 0 bases and V 1 base, and 4 bases lay outside the gene matches. Germline CDR1 reads SGHRS; CDR2 reads YFSETQ. The variable domain in full, completed from reference TRBV5-1 and TRBJ2-7, reads KAGVTQTPRYLIKTRGQQVTLSCSPISGHRSVSWYQQTPGQGLQFLFEYFSETQRNKGNFPGRFSGRQFSNSRSEMNVSTLELGDSALYLCASSLLGGSSYEQYFGPGTRLTVT.

This clone has a handful of counts. The rearrangement uses TRBV30 and TRBJ1-1, with TRBD1 matching over 8 bases. Losses at the gene ends were 4 bases for V and 6 bases for J; bases not matched to a gene: 7. CDR3 length: 13 amino acids. Germline values: CDR1 GTSNPN, CDR2 SVGIG (reference sequence). CDR3 amino acids: CAWTGGRIAEAFF. The CDR3 nucleotides are TGTGCCTGGACAGGGGGCAGGATCGCTGAAGCTTTCTTT.

The chain couples TRBV9 to TRBJ2-7, with 10 bases lining up with TRBD2. V lost 4 bases to trimming and J lost 5 bases; unmatched junction nucleotides: 9. Germline V gene lookup returns CDR1 SGDLS and CDR2 YYNGEE. CDR3 length: 15 amino acids. CDR3 in amino acids: CASSPPAGGIHEQYF. CDR3 DNA: TGTGCCAGCAGCCCCCCAGCGGGAGGGATCCACGAGCAGTACTTC.

The chain combines TRBV7-9 with TRBJ2-1, with D unresolved. CDR1 is SEHNR, CDR2 FQNEAQ, per germline (reference sequence). The V gene lost 0 bases and the J gene lost 1 base, with 4 bases spanning the gap. There are 14 residues in the CDR3. CDR3 protein: CASSLASSYNEQFF. The CDR3 DNA is TGTGCCAGCAGCTTAGCATCGTCCTACAATGAGCAGTTCTTC.

The chain uses TRBV7-9 and TRBJ2-1; 9 bases agree with TRBD1. This CDR3 has 12 residues. V trimming: 5 bases; J trimming: 10 bases; junction bases outside the gene matches: 3. CDR1 SEHNR and CDR2 FQNEAQ come from the germline V gene (reference sequence). The CDR3 DNA reads TGTGCCAGCAGCACGGACAGGGGCGAGCAGTTCTTC. Its translation: CASSTDRGEQFF. Filled out from reference TRBV7-9 and TRBJ2-1, the complete variable domain reads DTGVSQNPRHKITKRGQNVTFRCDPISEHNRLYWYRQTLGQGPEFLTYFQNEAQLEKSRLLSDRFSAERPKGSFSTLEIQRTEQGDSAMYLCASSTDRGEQFFGPGTRLTVL.

The chain has TRBV7-9 and TRBJ2-5; D ambiguous. V was trimmed by 5 bases and J by 4 bases, leaving 17 bases between them. CDR3 length: 15 residues. Germline CDR1 is SEHNR and CDR2 is FQNEAQ (reference sequence). Here the CDR3 reads CASSPSLSDRETQYF. The CDR3 bases are TGTGCCAGCAGCCCCTCACTAAGCGACCGAGAGACCCAGTACTTC.

The chain joins TRBV4-3 to TRBJ2-5; 9 nucleotides agree with TRBD2. With 0 bases clipped from V and 5 bases from J, the junction kept 13 bases outside the gene matches. The germline V gene encodes CDR1 LGHNA and CDR2 YSLEER. The CDR3 extends over 18 amino acids. Here the CDR3 DNA reads TGCGCCAGCAGCCAAGATAGCCGACTAGCGGATGCCCGGGAGACCCAGTACTTC. Amino acid sequence: CASSQDSRLADARETQYF.

The J gene is TRBJ2-2, the V gene TRBV5-5; 8 positions agree with TRBD2. Germline CDR1 reads SGHKS; CDR2 reads YYEKEE (reference sequence). This CDR3 spans 16 amino acids. Unmatched junction bases numbered 7, after V lost 3 bases and J lost 3 bases. For the CDR3, the DNA is TGTGCCAGCAGCTGGGGGGCTAGCGGGTACACCGGGGAGCTGTTTTTT. It translates to CASSWGASGYTGELFF.

This chain uses TRBV27 with TRBJ2-5; D is ambiguous. In germline, CDR1 is MNHEY, CDR2 SMNVEV (reference sequence). Between the trimmed V and J ends, which lost 4 bases and 1 base, there was a span of 4 bases. The CDR3 length is 12 residues. The CDR3 spells CASSSSQETQYF. CDR3 coding DNA: TGTGCCAGCAGTTCTAGCCAAGAGACCCAGTACTTC.

The V call is TRBV5-3, the J call TRBJ2-7, with 12 bases matching TRBD2. TRBV5-3 is treated as an ORF (open reading frame) with a function not yet certain. J was trimmed by 2 bases and V by 4 bases; bases with no gene match: 4. The CDR3 sequence is 15 residues long. CDR3 amino acids: CARSPRTSGTYEQYF. CDR3 sequence (DNA): TGTGCCAGAAGCCCAAGGACTAGCGGGACCTACGAGCAGTACTTC.

The chain couples TRBV6-1 to TRBJ1-5, with unresolved D. CDR3 length: 15 residues. V lost 1 base and J 5 bases, leaving 12 bases between the germline ends. Germline loops: CDR1 MNHNS, CDR2 SASEGT. The CDR3 loop reads CASSEGRTPYQPQHF. CDR3 nucleotides: TGTGCCAGCAGTGAAGGGAGAACACCCTATCAGCCCCAGCATTTT.

The V and J genes are TRBV19 and TRBJ1-2; maybe TRBD1 (6 bases). The CDR3 runs to 18 residues. V lost 4 bases and J lost 4, with 25 bases in between. Germline-derived CDR1 and CDR2 are LNHDA and SQIVND (reference sequence). Written as DNA, the CDR3 is TGTGCCAGTAGTACCACCGCGCTCCGGGACACCTCGGGCTATGGCTACACCTTC. Its protein product is CASSTTALRDTSGYGYTF.

The chain carries TRBV7-9 and TRBJ2-4; 9 bases fit TRBD2. Germline V gene sequence: CDR1 SEHNR, CDR2 FQNEAQ (reference sequence). J was trimmed by 5 bases and V by 5 bases; bases with no gene match: 13. This CDR3 has 17 residues. CDR3 sequence: CASSGPEAGGGQNIQYF. The CDR3 DNA is TGTGCCAGCAGCGGACCCGAAGCGGGAGGCGGGCAAAACATTCAGTACTTC.

The J gene is TRBJ2-4, the V gene TRBV6-5; 8 nucleotides agree with TRBD2. This CDR3 has 14 residues. Trimming cost V 0 bases and J 8 bases; bases outside gene matches: 3. Germline CDR1 is MNHEY and CDR2 is SVGAGI. The CDR3, as DNA: TGTGCCAGCAGTTACTCGGTCGGGGGGGACATTCAGTACTTC. Protein product: CASSYSVGGDIQYF.